Below are 26 T cell receptor beta chains sequenced from a single sample in a study of blood T cells in healthy people across ages. Combining a sample-barcoded 5' primer with a J-beta primer mix, a second PCR ran for about 7 to 12 cycles. TCRdb passed the 5' RACE reads through MiXCR, listing each CDR3 protein once. The sample includes some 850,000 distinct CDR3 sequences, 25% to 30% of them seen just once. The sample was also reused in another study, on T cells of mothers and their children.

Sequencing input: blood. These TCRs come from a boy younger than 18 in good health.

This clonotype was detected a few times. This chain connects TRBV28 to TRBJ2-5; 7 bases align to TRBD2. The CDR3 covers 16 residues. Germline lookup yields CDR1 MDHEN and CDR2 SYDVKM. The trim removed 4 bases at V and 6 bases at J, leaving 14 bases unmatched. CDR3 amino acids: CASSSAGSGAGKTQYF. The CDR3 nucleotides read TGTGCCAGCAGTTCCGCGGGGAGCGGGGCGGGGAAGACCCAGTACTTC.

The V gene is TRBV20-1, the J gene TRBJ1-2, with D possibly TRBD1 on 6 matching bases. Per the germline V gene, CDR1 is DFQATT and CDR2 is SNEGSKA (reference sequence). The CDR3 is made up of 15 amino acids. Between the trimmed V and J ends, which lost 2 bases and 2 bases, there was a span of 15 bases. CDR3 nucleotides: TGCAGTGCTAGAACATACGCCCAGGGGAACTATGGCTACACCTTC. It translates to CSARTYAQGNYGYTF.

The gene calls are TRBV29-1 and TRBJ2-7, with TRBD1 identical over 8 bases. Germline-derived CDR1 and CDR2 are SQVTM and ANQGSEA. The CDR3 is 13 amino acids. The ends lost 3 bases at V and 2 bases at J; junction bases unmatched: 3. CDR3 DNA sequence: TGCAGCGTTGACGGACAGGGAACCTACGAGCAGTACTTC. This encodes CSVDGQGTYEQYF.

This clonotype has more than one count but fewer than ten. The chain joins TRBV6-1 to TRBJ1-3, with D possibly being TRBD1 (6 bases). CDR1 is MNHNS and CDR2 is SASEGT in the germline V gene. The CDR3 sequence is 16 residues long. The germline V and J ends were trimmed by 9 bases and 0 bases, with 18 bases remaining between them. Here the CDR3 reads CASTRGDTLSGNTIYF. The CDR3 nucleotides read TGTGCCAGTACGCGAGGGGACACGCTCTCTGGAAACACCATATATTTT.

The chain links TRBV6-1 to TRBJ2-5; TRBD1 might be the D (5 bases). Trimming removed 4 bases from V and 2 bases from J, with 14 bases in between. Germline V gene lookup returns CDR1 MNHNS and CDR2 SASEGT. CDR3 size: 15 residues. Here the CDR3 reads CASSGPDSKQETQYF. CDR3 sequence (DNA): TGTGCCAGCAGTGGACCTGACAGCAAGCAAGAGACCCAGTACTTC.

The CDR3 nucleotides read TGTGCCAGCAGTTTATTCGGCCCTCCTTCCTCTGGAAACACCATATATTTT. Encoded protein: CASSLFGPPSSGNTIYF. The J gene is TRBJ1-3, the V gene TRBV12-3 or TRBV12-4; no clear D. The V end was cut by 2 bases, the J end by 0 bases, with 14 bases between. The CDR3 extends over 17 amino acids.

CDR3 nucleotide sequence: TGTGCCAGCTCACCGGGACAGGGAACCAAAAACATTCAGTACTTC. It yields the protein CASSPGQGTKNIQYF. V and J are TRBV18 and TRBJ2-4, with 9 bases that match TRBD1. Germline CDR1 KGHSH, CDR2 LQKENI. The CDR3 extends over 15 amino acids. V was clipped by 3 bases and J by 2 bases; unmatched bases: 2. Combining the CDR3 with reference TRBV18 and TRBJ2-4 gives the whole variable domain NAGVMQNPRHLVRRRGQEARLRCSPMKGHSHVYWYRQLPEEGLKFMVYLQKENIIDESGMPKERFSAEFPKEGPSILRIQQVVRGDSAAYFCASSPGQGTKNIQYFGAGTRLSVL.

The chain combines TRBV20-1 with TRBJ2-5; D is undetermined. Germline values: CDR1 DFQATT, CDR2 SNEGSKA (reference sequence). V was clipped by 1 base and J by 7 bases, with 16 bases between them. The CDR3 sequence is 14 residues long. CDR3 loop: CSARGLDPGRTQYF. The CDR3 nucleotides read TGCAGTGCTAGAGGTCTGGACCCCGGCCGGACCCAGTACTTC.

This chain joins TRBV6-1 and TRBJ1-3; no definite D call. Germline V CDR1 and CDR2: MNHNS, SASEGT. The CDR3 consists of 14 residues. V lost 5 bases and J 0 bases, leaving 8 bases between the germline ends. CDR3 sequence (DNA): TGTGCCAGCAGTTCGACAATCTCTGGAAACACCATATATTTT. Translated, it gives CASSSTISGNTIYF.

This clonotype occurred a few times. The V gene is TRBV11-1, the J gene TRBJ2-2; no clear D. Germline CDR1 reads SGHAT; CDR2 reads FQDESV (reference sequence). CDR3 size: 11 residues. The V gene lost 9 bases and the J gene lost 5 bases, with 7 bases spanning the gap. The DNA of the CDR3 is TGTGCCAGGACTCCAACCGGGGAGCTGTTTTTT. This sequence encodes CARTPTGELFF.

The gene calls are TRBV20-1 and TRBJ2-1, with D possibly TRBD2 on 6 matching bases. The CDR3 is 15 residues long. Germline CDR1 DFQATT, CDR2 SNEGSKA (reference sequence). CDR3: CRKSGDHNPPNEQFF. The CDR3 DNA sequence: TGCAGAAAATCGGGGGACCACAACCCCCCCAATGAGCAGTTCTTC.

CDR3 in DNA: TGTGCCACCAGCCAGGGGGTCTATGGCTACACCTTC. The encoded protein is CATSQGVYGYTF. The genes are TRBV15 and TRBJ1-2, with 7 bases identical to TRBD1. The germline CDR1 and CDR2 sequences are LNHNV and YYDKDF (reference sequence). Trimming cost V 5 bases and J 4 bases; bases outside gene matches: 1. The CDR3 is 12 residues long.

The chain couples TRBV3-1 to TRBJ1-6, with D unclear. V was shortened by 0 bases and J by 13 bases, with 7 bases between the two germline ends. In germline, CDR1 is LGHDT, CDR2 YNNKEL (reference sequence). This CDR3 has 12 amino acids. CDR3 amino acids: CASSQEASPLHF. The CDR3 DNA follows: TGTGCCAGCAGCCAAGAGGCTTCTCCCCTCCACTTT.

The rearrangement links TRBV5-6 to TRBJ2-3, with a possible D match to TRBD1 (5 bases). In germline, CDR1 is SGHDT, CDR2 YYEEEE. The CDR3 extends over 14 amino acids. V was pared by 0 bases and J by 6 bases, with 11 bases between. For the CDR3, the DNA is TGTGCCAGCAGCTTGGGTCATGGGGCCGATACGCAGTATTTT. This codes for CASSLGHGADTQYF.

This clonotype has more than one count but fewer than ten. The chain combines TRBV2 with TRBJ2-1; no reliable D call. The CDR3 totals 13 residues. The germline gives CDR1 SNHLY, CDR2 FYNNEI. V gave up 5 bases and J gave up 3 bases, with 8 bases separating them. DNA for the CDR3: TGTGCCAGCAGTCCTGTTTACTACAATGAGCAGTTCTTC. Translating gives CASSPVYYNEQFF.

This clonotype was found a few times. This chain links TRBV9 with TRBJ2-2, with 9 nucleotides matching TRBD1. Germline assignment: CDR1 SGDLS and CDR2 YYNGEE. CDR3 size: 15 residues. V lost 4 bases to trimming and J lost 5 bases; unmatched junction nucleotides: 6. The CDR3 nucleotides read TGTGCCAGCAGCCCGGACAGGGGCGAAACCGGGGAGCTGTTTTTT. It specifies CASSPDRGETGELFF.

This chain links TRBV6-1 with TRBJ2-7, with D hard to call. The CDR3 covers 13 residues. Germline V gene sequence: CDR1 MNHNS, CDR2 SASEGT. The CDR3 loop reads CALREPSSHEQYF. The CDR3 coding sequence is TGTGCGTTAAGGGAACCCTCTTCCCACGAGCAGTACTTC.

This clonotype came up a few times. The V and J genes are TRBV12-3 or TRBV12-4 and TRBJ1-1; tentative D call: TRBD1 (5 bases). The CDR3 runs to 14 residues. V shed 8 bases and J shed 8 bases, with 21 bases lying between them. The CDR3 loop is CASCRDPHVVEAFF. CDR3 DNA: TGTGCCAGCTGCCGGGACCCCCACGTGGTGGAAGCTTTCTTT.

This clonotype was counted a few times. V is TRBV6-5 and J is TRBJ2-5; 7 positions match TRBD2. The DNA end is a closer match to TRBJ2-7, so the J assignment may be wrong. The CDR3 contains 13 residues. The germline CDR1 and CDR2 sequences are MNHEY and SVGAGI. CDR3 loop: CASSYSRGSEQYF. The DNA of the CDR3 is TGTGCCAGCAGTTACTCGCGGGGGTCCGAGCAGTACTTC.

The chain joins TRBV10-3 to TRBJ2-2; a possible D gene is TRBD1 (6 bases). CDR1 is ENHRY and CDR2 is SYGVKD in the germline V gene. The CDR3 sequence is 14 residues long. V dropped 2 bases and J dropped 7 bases, with 11 bases sitting between them. The CDR3, as DNA: TGTGCCATCAGTGAGAACAGGGATAACGGGGAGCTGTTTTTT. Translation gives CAISENRDNGELFF.

This chain joins TRBV7-9 and TRBJ1-2, with 12 bases that match TRBD1. Germline V CDR1 and CDR2: SEHNR, FQNEAQ (reference sequence). The ends lost 4 bases at V and 8 bases at J; junction bases unmatched: 17. CDR3 length equals 18 residues. The CDR3 protein is CASSSPMGTGGVAGGYTF. Here the CDR3 DNA reads TGTGCCAGCAGCTCCCCCATGGGGACAGGGGGCGTTGCGGGAGGCTACACCTTC.

J is TRBJ2-5 and V is TRBV9; 8 bases fit TRBD2. Germline CDR1 reads SGDLS; CDR2 reads YYNGEE. V shed 3 bases and J 3 bases; nucleotides not matched to a gene: 4. The length of the CDR3 is 14 residues. The CDR3 reads CASSATGGEETQYF. The CDR3 region has the DNA TGTGCCAGCAGCGCGACCGGGGGGGAAGAGACCCAGTACTTC.

This sequence joins TRBV12-3 or TRBV12-4 and TRBJ1-3; D is ambiguous. The CDR3 extends over 14 amino acids. Trimming pared 2 bases from V and 0 bases from J, leaving 5 bases between. DNA of the CDR3: TGTGCCAGCAGTTTAATTCGCTCTGGAAACACCATATATTTT. It specifies CASSLIRSGNTIYF.

This clonotype was seen a few times. The chain links TRBV6-1 to TRBJ2-5, with a possible D match to TRBD2 (5 bases). The CDR3 consists of 14 residues. Germline V gene lookup returns CDR1 MNHNS and CDR2 SASEGT. V lost 10 bases and J lost 4, with 19 bases in between. CDR3: CATPQDSVGETQYF. The CDR3 DNA reads TGTGCCACACCCCAGGACTCGGTGGGAGAGACCCAGTACTTC.

This clonotype has just a few counts. The gene calls are TRBV11-2 and TRBJ1-1; a possible D gene is TRBD1 (5 bases). The CDR3 has 15 residues. Trimming removed 11 bases from V and 1 base from J, with 20 bases in between. From germline, CDR1 is SGHAT and CDR2 FQNNGV. CDR3 loop: CAGSLEGYSNTEAFF. The DNA for the CDR3 is TGTGCCGGTAGCTTAGAGGGGTATTCGAACACTGAAGCTTTCTTT.

The chain couples TRBV6-6 to TRBJ2-5; D may be TRBD2 (5 bases). Per germline, CDR1 MNHNY and CDR2 SVGAGI (reference sequence). Trimming pared 2 bases from V and 1 base from J, leaving 8 bases between. The CDR3 loop spans 14 amino acids. The CDR3 is CASSYRGSQETQYF. In nucleotides, the CDR3 is TGTGCCAGCAGTTACAGAGGGAGCCAAGAGACCCAGTACTTC.